The 8 T cell receptor beta chains in this list originate from one sample, sequenced in a study of T cells in Graves' hyperthyroidism and ophthalmopathy. RNA transcripts were the template for amplifying TCR beta CDR3 regions. When the TCR CDR3 underwent first-round RT-PCR, the HTBI primer set was used. MiXCR, applied by TCRdb to the multiplex PCR reads, yields one record per CDR3 protein. Of some 600,000 distinct CDR3 sequences in the sample, more than 11% were seen once. The sample was blood. Receptors originate from a woman aged 25 to 39 with Graves' hyperthyroidism that later progressed to Graves' ophthalmopathy.

This clonotype has at least ten counts. The rearrangement joins TRBV29-1 to TRBJ1-2, with D possibly being TRBD1 (6 bases). CDR3 size: 12 residues. CDR1 is SQVTM, CDR2 ANQGSEA, per germline. V was trimmed by 5 bases and J by 1 base, leaving 8 bases between them. The CDR3 coding sequence is TGCAGCGTTCAGGACAGTAACTATGGCTACACCTTC. This translates into CSVQDSNYGYTF.

This clonotype has at least ten counts. V is TRBV27 and J is TRBJ2-7; maybe TRBD2 (6 bases). The V and J ends lost 0 bases and 3 bases respectively, with 12 bases between them. The CDR3 covers 15 residues. CDR1 and CDR2 from the germline V gene are MNHEY and SMNVEV (reference sequence). The CDR3 spells CASSLSPDGGYEQYF. The CDR3 DNA reads as TGTGCCAGCAGTTTATCCCCGGACGGGGGCTACGAGCAGTACTTC.

This clonotype was seen repeatedly, ten times or more. J is TRBJ2-2 and V is TRBV19, with a tentative D call TRBD2 (5 bases). Trimming removed 7 bases from V and 8 bases from J, with 17 bases in between. The V gene's germline CDR1 is LNHDA and CDR2 SQIVND (reference sequence). This CDR3 spans 14 amino acids. As DNA, the CDR3 is TGTGCCAGTACCGACTATGGGGAGTTAGGGGAGCTGTTTTTT. Protein product: CASTDYGELGELFF.

This clonotype was picked up many times. The chain employs TRBV6-1 and TRBJ2-7; 9 bases match TRBD2. CDR3 length equals 16 residues. CDR1 MNHNS and CDR2 SASEGT come from the germline V gene. J gave up 0 bases and V 8 bases, and 11 bases lay outside the gene matches. In DNA form, the CDR3 reads TGTGCCAGCGTCGCCGGACTAGCGACGAGCTCCTACGAGCAGTACTTC. Its protein is CASVAGLATSSYEQYF.

The chain employs TRBV29-1 and TRBJ1-1; D remains unclear. Between the trimmed V and J ends, which lost 7 bases and 4 bases, there was a span of 16 bases. The CDR3 spans 13 residues. Germline lookup yields CDR1 SQVTM and CDR2 ANQGSEA. The CDR3: CSDRVAVGTEAFF. In DNA, the CDR3 is TGCAGCGATAGGGTGGCGGTAGGCACTGAAGCTTTCTTT.

The chain is built from TRBV7-9 and TRBJ2-6; D is ambiguous. Germline V gene lookup returns CDR1 SEHNR and CDR2 FQNEAQ (reference sequence). V was pared by 3 bases and J by 0 bases, with 3 bases between. The CDR3 has 14 amino acids. The CDR3 sequence: CASSFRSGANVLTF. In nucleotides, the CDR3 is TGTGCCAGCAGCTTCCGCTCTGGGGCCAACGTCCTGACTTTC.

About this clonotype itself: Germline and junction disagree at one end, which may indicate a read error. The genes are TRBV6-2 or TRBV6-3 and TRBJ2-3; 9 bases line up with TRBD2. Looked up from germline, CDR1 is MNHEY and CDR2 is SVGEGT. The CDR3 runs 15 residues. The CDR3 DNA reads TGTGCCAGCAGTGCGTCTAGCGGGACCACAGATACGCAGTGTTTT. This codes for CASSASSGTTDTQCF.

This clonotype was counted ten times or more. J is TRBJ1-2 and V is TRBV11-2, with 7 bases fitting TRBD1. J gave up 6 bases and V 0 bases, and 10 bases lay outside the gene matches. There are 16 residues in the CDR3. CDR1 and CDR2 (germline): SGHAT, FQNNGV. CDR3 nucleotide sequence: TGTGCCAGCAGCTTAGACTTATTGGGGACAGTCGATGGCTACACCTTC. Residues: CASSLDLLGTVDGYTF.